This T cell receptor beta chain is drawn from a study of blood T cell repertoires in COVID-19. Generated by immunoSEQ multiplex PCR, the TCRdb table keeps only in-frame clones and is missing some. Of hundreds of thousands of clones listed, about 88% are singletons. The V end was cut by 3 bases, the J end by 5 bases, with 17 bases between. CDR1 GTSNPN and CDR2 SVGIG come from the germline V gene (reference sequence). This CDR3 region has 15 residues. Sequences were obtained from PBMCs or T cells enriched from blood (not recorded which). V is TRBV30 and J is TRBJ2-1, with D tentatively TRBD1 (7 bases). The sequence derives from a woman aged 30 to 39 who had recovered from COVID-19. The CDR3 sequence is CAWSGRGGRDNEQFF. The DNA for the CDR3 is TGTGCCTGGAGCGGGAGAGGGGGCCGGGACAATGAGCAGTTCTTC.